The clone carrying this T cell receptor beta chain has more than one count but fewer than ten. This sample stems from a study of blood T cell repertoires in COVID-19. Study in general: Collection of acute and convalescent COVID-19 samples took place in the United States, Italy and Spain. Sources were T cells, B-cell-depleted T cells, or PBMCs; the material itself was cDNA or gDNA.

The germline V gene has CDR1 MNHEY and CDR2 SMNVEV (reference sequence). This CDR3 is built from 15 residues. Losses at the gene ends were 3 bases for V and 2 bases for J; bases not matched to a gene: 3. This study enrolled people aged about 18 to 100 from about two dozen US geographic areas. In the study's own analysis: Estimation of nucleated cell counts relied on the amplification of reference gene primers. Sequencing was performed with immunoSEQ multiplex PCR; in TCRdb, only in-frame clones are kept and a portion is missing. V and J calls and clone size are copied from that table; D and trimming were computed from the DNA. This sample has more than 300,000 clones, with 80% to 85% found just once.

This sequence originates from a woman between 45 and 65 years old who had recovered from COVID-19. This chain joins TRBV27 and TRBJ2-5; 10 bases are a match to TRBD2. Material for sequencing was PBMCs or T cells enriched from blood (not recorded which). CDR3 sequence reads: CASSFRTSGQETQYF. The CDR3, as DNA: TGTGCCAGCAGTTTCAGGACTAGCGGACAAGAGACCCAGTACTTC.